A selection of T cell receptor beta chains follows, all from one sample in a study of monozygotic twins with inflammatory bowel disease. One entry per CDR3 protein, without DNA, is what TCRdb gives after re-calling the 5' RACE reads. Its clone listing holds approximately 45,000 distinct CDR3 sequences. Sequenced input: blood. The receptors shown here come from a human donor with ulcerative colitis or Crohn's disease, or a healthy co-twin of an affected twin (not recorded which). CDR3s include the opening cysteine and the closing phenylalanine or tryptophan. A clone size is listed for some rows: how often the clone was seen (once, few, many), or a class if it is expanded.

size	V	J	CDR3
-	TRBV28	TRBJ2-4	CASSLLKGWENIQYF
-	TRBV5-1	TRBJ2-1	CASSALAASYNEQFF
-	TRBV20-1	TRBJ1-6	CSARTQGSYNSPLHF
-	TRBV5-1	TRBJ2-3	CASSSPTDTQYF
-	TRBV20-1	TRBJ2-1	CSARLPAGAMDEQFF
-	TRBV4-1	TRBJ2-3	CASSLGQGAWGTDTQYF
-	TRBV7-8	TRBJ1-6	CASSPTQQSSYNSPLHF
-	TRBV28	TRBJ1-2	CASSPGPGGYGYTF
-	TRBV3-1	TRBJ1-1	CASSQGYRAAGGTEAFF
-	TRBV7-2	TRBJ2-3	CASSRDRSDTQYF
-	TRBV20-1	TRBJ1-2	CSALSGTGNYGYTF
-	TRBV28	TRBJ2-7	CATVPQASSYEQYF
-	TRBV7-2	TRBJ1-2	CASSWDRGATYGYTF
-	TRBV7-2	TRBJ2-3	CASSLLSTVRFDTQYF
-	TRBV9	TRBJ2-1	CASSARLAAYNEQFF
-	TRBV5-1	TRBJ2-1	CASSLAQYNEQFF
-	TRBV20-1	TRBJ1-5	CSARTGDQPQHF
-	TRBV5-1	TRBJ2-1	CASSFQLTNNEQFF
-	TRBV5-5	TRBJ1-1	CASSLAVTGAAEAFF
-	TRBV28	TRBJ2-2	CASKEVNTGELFF
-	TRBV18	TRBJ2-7	CASSPTGGDEQYF
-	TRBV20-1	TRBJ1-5	CSASMGAGNQPQHF
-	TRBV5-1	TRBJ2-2	CATSDISNTGELFF
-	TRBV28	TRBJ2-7	CASSLYRQGSVGSYEQYF
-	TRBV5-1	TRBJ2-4	CASSPGQGSIDIQYF
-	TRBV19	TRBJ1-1	CATQRGLMNTEAFF
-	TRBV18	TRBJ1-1	CASSPPRGLGGNTEAFF
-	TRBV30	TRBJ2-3	CAWGRETTDTQYF
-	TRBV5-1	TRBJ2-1	CASSLGGTGYNEQFF
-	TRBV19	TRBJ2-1	CASNQREGNEQFF
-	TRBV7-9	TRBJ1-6	CASSLPSDRVHF
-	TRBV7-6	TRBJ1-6	CASSRGQYNSPLHF
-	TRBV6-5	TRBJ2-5	CASSYSTGVFLVVETQYF
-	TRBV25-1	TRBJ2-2	CASSLARDTGELFF
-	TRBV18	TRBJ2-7	CASSPPSRGDEQYF
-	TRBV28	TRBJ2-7	CSSAGSGGAYEQYF
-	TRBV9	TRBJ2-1	CASSVVALGGEQFF
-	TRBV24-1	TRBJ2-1	CATSDLAEPGLARLFF
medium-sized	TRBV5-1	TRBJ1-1	CASSLGGLSNTEAFF
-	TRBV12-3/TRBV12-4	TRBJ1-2	CASSSPWGAGYTF
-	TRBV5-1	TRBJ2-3	CASSQGPYSTDTQYF
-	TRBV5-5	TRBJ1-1	CASSLLTGAYTEAFF
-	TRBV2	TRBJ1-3	CASSEQSGNTIYF